This T cell receptor beta chain was observed in a study of T cells after yellow fever vaccination. TCRdb re-derived calls from the 5' RACE reads in MiXCR, one entry per CDR3 protein. The repertoire consists of 450,000 to 550,000 distinct CDR3 sequences, with 21% occurring once and the leading ten covering about 16%. V was pared by 0 bases and J by 8 bases, with 11 bases between. From germline, CDR1 is GTSNPN and CDR2 SVGIG (reference sequence). The CDR3 has 13 amino acids. Here the sequenced sample was PBMCs, taken less than 25 days after the first yellow fever vaccination. This receptor was obtained from a man younger than 35 who received the YFV17D yellow fever vaccine. The gene calls are TRBV30 and TRBJ2-1, with D possibly matching TRBD2 (6 bases). The CDR3 sequence: CAWSVRGLDEQFF. The CDR3 DNA follows: TGTGCCTGGAGTGTACGGGGGTTGGATGAGCAGTTCTTC.